The text below deals with one T cell receptor (beta chain). The data stem from a study of T cells after yellow fever vaccination. Template-switching 5'RACE yielded the TCR cDNA; a universal primer site and UMIs were added in the process. TCRdb reanalysed the 5' RACE reads using MiXCR and keeps one entry per CDR3 protein. The sample records roughly 250,000 distinct CDR3 sequences, 13% being singletons. The CDR3 runs to 15 residues. The germline CDR1 and CDR2 sequences are DFQATT and SNEGSKA (reference sequence). V was pared by 4 bases and J by 1 base, with 8 bases of the junction left unmatched. This TCR came from a man between 25 and 39 years old who received the YFV17D yellow fever vaccine. The chain recombines TRBV20-1 with TRBJ1-2, with 8 nucleotides matching TRBD1. The sequenced sample was CD4+ T cells sorted from PBMCs, obtained 45 days after the yellow fever booster vaccination. For the CDR3, the DNA is TGCAGTGCTACCCGACCCGACAGGGGTAACTATGGCTACACCTTC. It is translated as CSATRPDRGNYGYTF.